Listed here are 25 T cell receptor beta chains from one sample, sequenced in a study of PD-1 and CTLA-4 blockade in melanoma. Some clones are missing from TCRdb's copy, which holds only in-frame ones; the method was immunoSEQ multiplex PCR. Of 20,000 to 25,000 clones listed, about nine tenths are singletons. The sequencing used CD8+ T cells from peripheral blood, collected before anti-PD-1 treatment. The receptors here all came from a human donor with melanoma.

The V and J genes are TRBV15 and TRBJ1-4, with D perhaps TRBD1 (6 bases). CDR1 LNHNV and CDR2 YYDKDF come from the germline V gene (reference sequence). Trimming removed 4 bases at V and 7 bases at J, with 13 bases between. The CDR3 runs to 14 residues. The CDR3 protein is CATSIERTVEKLFF. The CDR3 coding sequence is TGTGCCACCAGCATAGAAAGGACAGTTGAAAAACTGTTTTTT.

V and J are TRBV15 and TRBJ2-3; D gene ambiguous. This CDR3 contains 13 residues. The V end was cut by 3 bases, the J end by 6 bases, with 10 bases between. Germline-derived CDR1 and CDR2 are LNHNV and YYDKDF (reference sequence). The CDR3 DNA sequence: TGTGCCACCAGCAGGTCCCGTCTGGATACGCAGTATTTT. This sequence encodes CATSRSRLDTQYF.

The chain carries TRBV18 and TRBJ2-5; D perhaps matches TRBD2 (6 bases). V lost 0 bases to trimming and J lost 5 bases, with 16 bases between them. There are 16 residues in the CDR3. Germline lookup yields CDR1 KGHSH and CDR2 LQKENI. The CDR3 DNA is TGTGCCAGCTCACCACCGGTAAAGGGGAGGAAGGAGACCCAGTACTTC. Its protein is CASSPPVKGRKETQYF.

This clone was seen a few times. The chain joins TRBV7-6 to TRBJ1-4, with 7 bases identical to TRBD1. CDR3 length: 15 amino acids. Germline-derived CDR1 and CDR2 are SGHVS and FNYEAQ. V was clipped by 6 bases and J by 3 bases; unmatched bases: 7. CDR3 region: CASRARQGSNEKLFF. DNA of the CDR3: TGTGCCAGCAGAGCCCGACAGGGTTCTAATGAAAAACTGTTTTTT.

The chain uses TRBV6-5 and TRBJ2-2; D is undetermined. The CDR3 is 13 amino acids. Germline V gene sequence: CDR1 MNHEY, CDR2 SVGAGI. V lost 5 bases to trimming and J lost 7 bases, with 11 bases between them. The CDR3 DNA reads as TGTGCCAGCAGTATATCGGGTCGCGGGGAGCTGTTTTTT. Amino acid sequence: CASSISGRGELFF.

This clone showed up just a few times. This rearrangement joins TRBV20-1 to TRBJ1-5; D gene unclear. Germline V gene data show CDR1 as DFQATT and CDR2 as SNEGSKA (reference sequence). CDR3 length: 11 amino acids. The CDR3 reads CRAAENQPQHF. In nucleotides, the CDR3 is TGCAGGGCGGCTGAGAATCAGCCCCAGCATTTT.

This rearrangement joins TRBV25-1 to TRBJ1-2; 12 bases fit TRBD1. Germline CDR1 and CDR2: MGHDK and SYGVNS. The J segment lost 8 bases and the V segment lost 4 bases, leaving 5 bases of the junction unmatched. The CDR3 extends over 14 amino acids. CDR3 amino acids: CASSGGTGGEGYTF. CDR3 DNA: TGTGCCAGCAGTGGCGGGACAGGGGGCGAAGGCTACACCTTC.

The chain uses TRBV5-8 and TRBJ2-7, with a weak D call TRBD2 (5 bases). This CDR3 has 13 residues. From germline, CDR1 is SGHTS and CDR2 YDEGEE. V was trimmed by 3 bases and J by 0 bases, leaving 7 bases between them. CDR3 amino acids: CASSSEGSYEQYF. The DNA of the CDR3 is TGTGCCAGCAGCTCAGAGGGCTCCTACGAGCAGTACTTC.

The chain links TRBV6-2 or TRBV6-3 to TRBJ1-1, with D unresolved. The CDR3 is 11 amino acids. Germline-derived CDR1 and CDR2 are MNHEY and SVGEGT. Trimming took off 5 bases at V and 2 bases at J, with 3 bases between the two ends. CDR3 coding DNA: TGTGCCAGCAGTAGAAACACTGAAGCTTTCTTT. Amino acid sequence: CASSRNTEAFF.

The gene calls are TRBV5-1 and TRBJ1-1; unclear D gene. The CDR3 is 12 residues long. Trimming stripped 2 bases from V and 7 bases from J, with 9 bases between. Germline CDR1 SGHRS, CDR2 YFSETQ. Here the CDR3 reads CASSFNQDEAFF. CDR3 nucleotide sequence: TGCGCCAGCAGCTTTAATCAGGATGAAGCTTTCTTT.

The chain is built from TRBV6-4 and TRBJ1-1, with D possibly being TRBD1 (5 bases). CDR1 and CDR2 (germline): MRHNA, SNTAGT. The CDR3 has 15 residues. Between the trimmed V and J ends, which lost 6 bases and 0 bases, there was a span of 14 bases. The CDR3 DNA reads TGTGCCAGCAGGAATCAGGGTTACATGAACACTGAAGCTTTCTTT. It yields the protein CASRNQGYMNTEAFF.

This sequence joins TRBV28 and TRBJ2-3; 7 nucleotides align to TRBD1. This CDR3 spans 16 amino acids. CDR1 is MDHEN and CDR2 is SYDVKM in the germline V gene. J gave up 2 bases and V 4 bases, and 9 bases lay outside the gene matches. The CDR3: CASSSIQGRDTDTQYF. The CDR3 DNA follows: TGTGCCAGCAGTTCAATACAGGGGCGAGACACAGATACGCAGTATTTT.

The chain carries TRBV15 and TRBJ2-1; no reliable D call. V gave up 9 bases and J gave up 4 bases, with 4 bases separating them. Germline V gene lookup returns CDR1 LNHNV and CDR2 YYDKDF (reference sequence). The CDR3 consists of 10 residues. DNA of the CDR3: TGTGCCACAGGTTACAATGAGCAGTTCTTC. Amino acid sequence: CATGYNEQFF. Full variable domain (missing parts from reference TRBV15 and TRBJ2-1): DAMVIQNPRYQVTQFGKPVTLSCSQTLNHNVMYWYQQKSSQAPKLLFHYYDKDFNNEADTPDNFQSRRPNTSFCFLDIRSPGLGDTAMYLCATGYNEQFFGPGTRLTVL.

This clone was picked up a small number of times. V and J are TRBV4-1 and TRBJ2-7; 7 bases are shared with TRBD1. Trimming took 4 bases from V and 0 from J; bases not matched to a gene: 6. CDR1 and CDR2 (germline): MGHRA, YSYEKL. There are 15 residues in the CDR3. CDR3 bases: TGCGCCAGCAGCCCTGGACAGGCGGACTCCTACGAGCAGTACTTC. Encoded protein: CASSPGQADSYEQYF.

The chain has TRBV9 and TRBJ2-2; tentative D call: TRBD1 (5 bases). The CDR3 has 13 amino acids. Germline CDR1 SGDLS, CDR2 YYNGEE. V was pared by 4 bases and J by 4 bases, with 8 bases between. The CDR3 DNA is TGTGCCAGCAGCTCGACAGTCACCGGGGAGCTGTTTTTT. It is translated as CASSSTVTGELFF.

The V call is TRBV25-1, the J call TRBJ1-2; no firm D call. The CDR3 spans 13 residues. Trimming took 4 bases from V and 4 from J, leaving 10 bases between them. CDR1 MGHDK and CDR2 SYGVNS come from the germline V gene. CDR3 loop: CASSGGFVYGYTF. The CDR3 DNA follows: TGTGCCAGCAGTGGAGGGTTCGTCTATGGCTACACCTTC.

In its sample, this clone was seen a few times. The J gene is TRBJ2-7, the V gene TRBV4-2; D gene uncertain. In germline, CDR1 is LGHNA, CDR2 YNFKEQ. This CDR3 has 14 amino acids. Between the trimmed V and J ends, which lost 1 base and 1 base, there was a span of 8 bases. As DNA, the CDR3 is TGTGCCAGCAGCCAAGGCACACAATCCTACGAGCAGTACTTC. It codes for CASSQGTQSYEQYF.

This clone was detected once. V gene TRBV9 combines with J gene TRBJ1-4, with D possibly being TRBD1 (5 bases). Between the trimmed V and J ends, which lost 4 bases and 3 bases, there was a span of 10 bases. In germline, CDR1 is SGDLS, CDR2 YYNGEE. There are 14 residues in the CDR3. The CDR3 loop reads CASSLGGSNEKLFF. CDR3 coding DNA: TGTGCCAGCAGCCTGGGGGGGTCTAATGAAAAACTGTTTTTT. The full variable domain, its missing parts supplied by reference TRBV9 and TRBJ1-4, is DSGVTQTPKHLITATGQRVTLRCSPRSGDLSVYWYQQSLDQGLQFLIQYYNGEERAKGNILERFSAQQFPDLHSELNLSSLELGDSALYFCASSLGGSNEKLFFGSGTQLSVL.

V is TRBV5-1 and J is TRBJ1-1, with unresolved D. The V gene lost 1 base and the J gene lost 1 base, with 5 bases spanning the gap. This CDR3 is built from 13 residues. The V gene's germline CDR1 is SGHRS and CDR2 YFSETQ. The CDR3 DNA reads TGCGCCAGCAGCTTGTCGGCGAACACTGAAGCTTTCTTT. Translating gives CASSLSANTEAFF.

The CDR3, as DNA: TGTGCCAGCAGCCCGCGACAGAACACTGAAGCTTTCTTT. Translating gives CASSPRQNTEAFF. The rearrangement joins TRBV5-4 to TRBJ1-1; D call uncertain. The length of the CDR3 is 13 residues. Per the germline V gene, CDR1 is SGHNT and CDR2 is YYREEE (reference sequence). Trimming took off 4 bases at V and 1 base at J, with 8 bases between the two ends.

V gene TRBV4-2 combines with J gene TRBJ2-5; 8 bases are shared with TRBD1. The ends lost 0 bases at V and 2 bases at J; junction bases unmatched: 5. This CDR3 spans 16 amino acids. The germline V gene encodes CDR1 LGHNA and CDR2 YNFKEQ. CDR3 DNA sequence: TGTGCCAGCAGCCAAGATCTGCACAGGGGGCAAGAGACCCAGTACTTC. It translates to CASSQDLHRGQETQYF.

The V and J genes are TRBV28 and TRBJ1-1, with a weak D call TRBD1 (6 bases). Germline assignment: CDR1 MDHEN and CDR2 SYDVKM. Between the trimmed V and J ends, which lost 5 bases and 5 bases, there was a span of 18 bases. This CDR3 is built from 15 residues. CDR3 DNA: TGTGCCAGCAGTCTCCCCCCTGGGGGCAGGACTGAAGCTTTCTTT. Translation gives CASSLPPGGRTEAFF.

The V call is TRBV6-5, the J call TRBJ2-2; D possibly corresponds to TRBD2 (5 bases). The length of the CDR3 is 14 residues. The V and J ends lost 6 bases and 7 bases respectively, with 15 bases between them. The germline V gene encodes CDR1 MNHEY and CDR2 SVGAGI. This CDR3 is CASSREQSGGELFF. In DNA, the CDR3 is TGTGCCAGCAGCCGGGAACAGTCGGGCGGGGAGCTGTTTTTT.

The V call is TRBV7-9, the J call TRBJ1-2; no clear D. The ends were cut back, 5 bases at V and 1 base at J, with 20 bases in the middle. The germline gives CDR1 SEHNR, CDR2 FQNEAQ (reference sequence). The CDR3 is 17 residues long. As DNA, the CDR3 is TGTGCCAGCAGCCCTAGCGGTTTCCCCTTCCTTAACTATGGCTACACCTTC. Residues: CASSPSGFPFLNYGYTF.

CDR3 protein: CASSPPEGLADTQYF. Here the CDR3 DNA reads TGTGCCAGCAGCCCCCCCGAAGGACTAGCAGATACGCAGTATTTT. The J gene is TRBJ2-3, the V gene TRBV9, with 7 bases matching TRBD2. V was pared by 4 bases and J by 4 bases, with 9 bases of the junction left unmatched. There are 15 residues in the CDR3. Germline lookup yields CDR1 SGDLS and CDR2 YYNGEE.